Listed below are T cell receptor beta chains from one sample, sequenced in a study of human T cells and chemical hapten exposure. TCRdb reprocessed the RACE reads with MiXCR, giving one entry per CDR3 protein. The sample has about 360,000 distinct CDR3 sequences, under 8% seen once. Source: whole blood, taken in connection with sensitization to the hapten diphenylcyclopropenone (DPC). The receptors shown here come from a woman between 18 and 29 years old with alopecia areata. Some clones in this sample may be carry-over from other donors' samples. Each CDR3 is given with its conserved first and last residue. D genes are given only for firm matches. Some rows mark clone size as missing; the rest say once, few, many or name a class of expanded clone.

size: few
J: TRBJ2-7
D: TRBD1
V: TRBV11-3
DNA: TGTGCCAGCAGCCCGAGGGGGCATTACGAGCAGTACTTC
CDR3: CASSPRGHYEQYF

size: .
J: TRBJ1-4
D: TRBD1
V: TRBV6-5
DNA: TGTGCCAGCAGTTACTCCGGACAGGGGGCTGAAAAACTGTTTTTT
CDR3: CASSYSGQGAEKLFF

size: .
J: TRBJ2-1
D: .
V: TRBV3-1
DNA: TGTGCCAGCAGCCCGGATTGGGCCCCCAATGAGCAGTTCTTC
CDR3: CASSPDWAPNEQFF

size: many
J: TRBJ1-2
D: .
V: TRBV6-6
DNA: TGTGCCAGCGGGAGTCCGGGACAAGACTGGAACTATGGCTACACCTTC
CDR3: CASGSPGQDWNYGYTF

size: few
J: TRBJ2-7
D: .
V: TRBV5-4
DNA: TGTGCCAGCAGCTTGGGCCCAGGACTCTACGAGCAGTACTTC
CDR3: CASSLGPGLYEQYF

size: .
J: TRBJ1-6
D: .
V: TRBV5-1
DNA: TGCGCCAGCAGCTCTCAGGGTTCGGTTGATTCACCCCTCCACTTT
CDR3: CASSSQGSVDSPLHF

size: few
J: TRBJ2-3
D: TRBD1
V: TRBV20-1
DNA: TGCAGTGCTAAGGGGGCTGTGACAGATACGCAGTATTTT
CDR3: CSAKGAVTDTQYF

size: few
J: TRBJ1-5
D: TRBD1
V: TRBV4-3
DNA: TGCGCCAGCAGCCAAGTAGGACAGGTAACCCAGCCCCAGCATTTT
CDR3: CASSQVGQVTQPQHF

size: many
J: TRBJ2-6
D: .
V: TRBV7-2
DNA: TGTGCCAGCAGCTCGTCAGGGTCTGGGGCCAACGTCCTGACTTTC
CDR3: CASSSSGSGANVLTF

size: .
J: TRBJ1-5
D: .
V: TRBV6-5
DNA: TGTGCCAGCAGAAGGACGGACAATCAGCCCCAGCATTTT
CDR3: CASRRTDNQPQHF